Given below is one T cell receptor (beta chain) in context. Its antigen is undetermined. Every sample had a minimum of 6 million PBMCs isolated. The data are from a study of blood T cells in healthy people across ages. Study observations and caveats: Higher diversity, along with more naive CD4+ cells, distinguished long-lived donors from aged donors. Diversity figures derived from one million T cells were judged to underestimate the true value.

Alongside a J-beta primer mix, a sample-barcoded 5' primer served in a second PCR lasting 7 to 11 cycles. TCRdb called the 5' RACE reads again in MiXCR, with one record for every CDR3 protein. The repertoire holds roughly 700,000 distinct CDR3 sequences, with 25% as singletons. The J segment lost 10 bases and the V segment lost 4 bases, leaving 17 bases of the junction unmatched. Germline V CDR1 and CDR2: SEHNR, FQNEAQ (reference sequence). The CDR3 loop spans 18 amino acids. In addition, the sample was reused for a study of T cells of mothers and their children.

The sequenced material came from blood. This receptor was identified in a boy aged 5-17 years in good health. The chain recombines TRBV7-9 with TRBJ2-1, with 12 bases fitting TRBD1. The CDR3 reads CASSSFLGGDRGRGEQFF. The CDR3 DNA is TGTGCCAGCAGCTCCTTTTTGGGGGGGGACAGGGGGCGAGGAGAGCAGTTCTTC.